Listed below are T cell receptor beta chains from one sample, sequenced in a study of T cell responses to AZD1222 COVID-19 vaccine. This table comes from immunoSEQ multiplex PCR, and its TCRdb copy is limited to in-frame clones, with some not included. The sample consists of roughly 120,000 clones, around 88% of them appearing once. Sequenced here: peripheral blood, sampled on day 0 of AZD1222 vaccination. These receptors all come from an adult in good health. Both conserved end residues are part of each CDR3. Fields, in order: J gene, D gene, V gene, clone size, CDR3 DNA, CDR3 protein. D genes are given only for firm matches. Clone sizes are given selectively: once, few, many, or a class where the clone is expanded.

j_call: TRBJ1-2
d_call: -
v_call: TRBV4-3
clone_size: -
cdr3_nt: TGCGCCAGCAGCCAAGTAGCGGCCGGCCGTGGTGGCTACACCTTC
cdr3_aa: CASSQVAAGRGGYTF

j_call: TRBJ2-1
d_call: -
v_call: TRBV24-1
clone_size: -
cdr3_nt: TGTGCCACCAGTGATTTTCACAATGAGCAGTTCTTC
cdr3_aa: CATSDFHNEQFF

j_call: TRBJ1-1
d_call: -
v_call: TRBV5-1
clone_size: -
cdr3_nt: TGCGCCACCCGGGTTATCCCCAACACTGAAGCTTTCTTT
cdr3_aa: CATRVIPNTEAFF

j_call: TRBJ1-2
d_call: -
v_call: TRBV2
clone_size: -
cdr3_nt: TGTGCCAGCAGTACCACGGAATATGGCTACACCTTC
cdr3_aa: CASSTTEYGYTF

j_call: TRBJ2-3
d_call: TRBD2
v_call: TRBV6-2/TRBV6-3
clone_size: -
cdr3_nt: TGTGCCAGCAGTTACTTGCCTAGCGGGGCCTCCACAGATACGCAGTATTTT
cdr3_aa: CASSYLPSGASTDTQYF

j_call: TRBJ1-5
d_call: -
v_call: TRBV5-6
clone_size: -
cdr3_nt: TGTGCCAGCAGCCCGGTGGGAGAGAATCAGCCCCAGCATTTT
cdr3_aa: CASSPVGENQPQHF

j_call: TRBJ2-5
d_call: -
v_call: TRBV14
clone_size: once
cdr3_nt: TGTGCCAGCAGCCGATTTGTGGGGGGCGAGACCCAGTACTTC
cdr3_aa: CASSRFVGGETQYF

j_call: TRBJ2-1
d_call: -
v_call: TRBV7-9
clone_size: once
cdr3_nt: TGTGCCAGCAGCTTTGCAGATGAGCAGTTCTTC
cdr3_aa: CASSFADEQFF

j_call: TRBJ2-1
d_call: TRBD2
v_call: TRBV7-2
clone_size: -
cdr3_nt: TGTGCCAGCAGCTTTAGCGGGGGCTACAATGAGCAGTTCTTC
cdr3_aa: CASSFSGGYNEQFF

j_call: TRBJ2-1
d_call: TRBD1
v_call: TRBV4-3
clone_size: -
cdr3_nt: TGCGCCAGCAGCCAAGATCCATCCGGGACAGGGGGGACCAATGAGCAGTTCTTC
cdr3_aa: CASSQDPSGTGGTNEQFF

j_call: TRBJ2-5
d_call: TRBD1
v_call: TRBV11-3
clone_size: once
cdr3_nt: TGTGCCAGCAGCTTAACCCCCGGGACAGGGGGGAAAGAGACCCAGTACTTC
cdr3_aa: CASSLTPGTGGKETQYF

j_call: TRBJ1-1
d_call: -
v_call: TRBV6-6
clone_size: -
cdr3_nt: TGTGCCAGCAGTCCTCATGGGGCGGAGAACACTGAAGCTTTCTTT
cdr3_aa: CASSPHGAENTEAFF

j_call: TRBJ1-2
d_call: -
v_call: TRBV19
clone_size: once
cdr3_nt: TGTGCCAGTAGTCTAAATGGGCGCATGCCGTCCTATGGCTACACCTTC
cdr3_aa: CASSLNGRMPSYGYTF

j_call: TRBJ1-1
d_call: -
v_call: TRBV13
clone_size: -
cdr3_nt: TGTGCCAGCAGCTTAGACGGAGGGCGGGGAATTGAAGCTTTCTTT
cdr3_aa: CASSLDGGRGIEAFF

j_call: TRBJ2-2
d_call: -
v_call: TRBV12-3/TRBV12-4
clone_size: -
cdr3_nt: TGTGCCAGCACCCGGGACACCGGGGAGCTGTTTTTT
cdr3_aa: CASTRDTGELFF

j_call: TRBJ1-4
d_call: -
v_call: TRBV15
clone_size: -
cdr3_nt: TGTGCCACCAGCAGACAGTCAACTAATGAAAAACTGTTTTTT
cdr3_aa: CATSRQSTNEKLFF